The entry below describes one T cell receptor (beta chain). This clone was observed a single time. It lacks a known antigen. No per-base quality is available; no much larger clone lies one base away. After around eleven days of culture, CD4+ T cells were isolated with the EasySep CD4+ T cell isolation kit. Healthy vaccine recipients had no prior SARS-CoV-2 infection, confirmed by negative nucleocapsid antibodies before and after vaccination. On days 3 and 7, half of the culture medium was replaced with fresh IL-2-containing medium. Unless noted otherwise, every peptide stimulation condition was cultured in triplicate wells. Using Ficoll-Paque Plus gradient centrifugation, PBMC were separated from whole blood and then either used fresh or cryopreserved at -140C. Genomic DNA was extracted from cultured CD4+ T cells with the QIAamp micro DNA kit. From the cysteine through the phenylalanine, the CDR3 covers 13 amino acids. Only the CDR3 region is kept as DNA, spanning 39 bases read in frame from base 1. V was cut back by 6 bases and J by 4 bases, leaving a gap of 9 bases between them. The CDR1 and CDR2 encoded by the germline V gene are MNHEY and SVGAGI.

The library was produced with the immunoSEQ multiplex PCR assay. DNA from the CD4+ T cells that had been cultured and isolated underwent TCR beta CDR3 sequencing. Processing in the source paper ran as follows. Non-productive TCR sequences were removed, reads were trimmed to the CDR3 region, and CDR3s of at least 7 amino acids were retained. The MANAFEST web app was used to pick out antigen-specific clonotypes by comparing their expansion in peptide wells with that in reference cultures. Positive clones required FDR<0.05 expansion versus reference and all other wells, odds ratio above 5, and frequency above 0.1% in two replicate wells. Cross-reactive clonotypes were defined as significantly expanded in SARS-CoV-2 spike wells and in at least one common cold coronavirus spike condition. Levenshtein distance calculated with the stringdist R package was used to assess CDR3 similarity, and unrooted trees were constructed with ape in R 3.6.1. Entries here come from immuneACCESS through TCRdb and include only in-frame sequences with V and J called. Some clones fail to appear in such tables; in the studies checked, an unresolved V gene covers under half of the shortfall, and the cause of the remainder is unknown. V and J calls and clone size come straight from that table; D and trimming were deduced from the DNA. For this sample there are tens of thousands of clones; 82% appear just once. The ten largest clones add up to less than 3.5% of the sample.

This entry belongs to a study of vaccination effects on CD4 cells after COVID-19 (dated by TCRdb to the early 2020s). For the study in its entirety: In the ViraFEST assay, PBMC were stimulated with viral peptide pools, and antigen-specific CD4+ T cell clonotypes were then identified by expansion using TCR sequencing. Participants received two doses of either the BNT162b2 or the mRNA-1273 mRNA SARS-CoV-2 vaccine. Some 2 million PBMC per well were cultured in IMDM with about 4.5% human AB serum, 8.5 to 10 IU/ml IL-2 and gentamicin, plus 10 ug/ml peptides. SARS-CoV-2 spike-specific CD4+ TCR repertoires were compared before and after mRNA vaccination in COVID-19 convalescent patients and in infection-naive vaccine recipients. A total of 10 COVID-19 convalescent patients and a handful of SARS-CoV-2-naive healthy vaccine recipients were included in the full study. The Oncomine TCR Beta short-read assay on an Illumina iSeq 100 was used to sequence cultures from other donors in the study.

Study-level results and caveats: In healthy vaccine recipients, vaccine-induced clones were almost all SARS-CoV-2 mono-reactive, with only 1 of 255 being cross-reactive with common cold coronaviruses. The study was limited by a small number of convalescent patients and lacked early post-infection timepoints. Both infection-induced and vaccine-induced clones contracted markedly at late post-vaccination timepoints, which is consistent with waning T cell responses.

The TCR was taken from a human donor who received a COVID-19 vaccine. The source material was CD4+ T cells from PBMCs cultured without peptide, sampled before COVID-19 vaccination. The chain is assembled from TRBV6-5 and TRBJ2-2, with the D gene too uncertain to name. The bases are TGTGCCAGCAGCTTCTCCCCCACCGGGGAGCTGTTTTTT. Translated, it reads CASSFSPTGELFF.